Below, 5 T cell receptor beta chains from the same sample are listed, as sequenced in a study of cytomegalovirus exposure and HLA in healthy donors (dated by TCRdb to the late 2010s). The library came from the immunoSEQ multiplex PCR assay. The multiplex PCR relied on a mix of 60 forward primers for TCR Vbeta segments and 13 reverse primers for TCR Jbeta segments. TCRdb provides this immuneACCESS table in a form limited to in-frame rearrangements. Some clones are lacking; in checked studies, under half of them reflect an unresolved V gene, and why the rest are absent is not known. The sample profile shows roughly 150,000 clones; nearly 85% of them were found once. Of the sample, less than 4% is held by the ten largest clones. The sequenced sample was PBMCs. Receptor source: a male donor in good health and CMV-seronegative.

The CDR3 reads CASSPDRGVGQPQHF. CDR3 DNA sequence: TGTGCCAGCAGTCCCGACAGGGGAGTGGGTCAGCCCCAGCATTTT. This sequence joins TRBV27 and TRBJ1-5; 8 bases map to TRBD1. The CDR3 runs 15 residues. With V trimmed by 5 bases and J by 6 bases, 9 bases remained unmatched. In germline, CDR1 is MNHEY, CDR2 SMNVEV (reference sequence).

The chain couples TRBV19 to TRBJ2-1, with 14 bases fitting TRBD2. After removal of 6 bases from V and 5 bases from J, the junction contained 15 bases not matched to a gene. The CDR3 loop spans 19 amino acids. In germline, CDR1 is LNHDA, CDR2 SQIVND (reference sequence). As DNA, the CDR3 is TGTGCCAGTAGCCCCCTTGCCGGGACTAGCGGGGGCCGAGACAATGAGCAGTTCTTC. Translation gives CASSPLAGTSGGRDNEQFF.

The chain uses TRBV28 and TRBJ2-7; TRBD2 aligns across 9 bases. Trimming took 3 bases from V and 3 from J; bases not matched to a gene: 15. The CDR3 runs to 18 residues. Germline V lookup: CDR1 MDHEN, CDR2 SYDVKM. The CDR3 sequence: CASSLGRRSLAGHYEQYF. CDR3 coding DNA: TGTGCCAGCAGTTTGGGTAGACGGAGTCTAGCGGGGCACTACGAGCAGTACTTC.

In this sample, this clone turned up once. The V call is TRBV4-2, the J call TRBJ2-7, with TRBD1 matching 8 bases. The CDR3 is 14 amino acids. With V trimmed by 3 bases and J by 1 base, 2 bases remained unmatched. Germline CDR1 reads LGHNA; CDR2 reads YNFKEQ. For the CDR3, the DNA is TGTGCCAGCAGCCAGCGGACAGGGTCCTACGAGCAGTACTTC. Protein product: CASSQRTGSYEQYF.

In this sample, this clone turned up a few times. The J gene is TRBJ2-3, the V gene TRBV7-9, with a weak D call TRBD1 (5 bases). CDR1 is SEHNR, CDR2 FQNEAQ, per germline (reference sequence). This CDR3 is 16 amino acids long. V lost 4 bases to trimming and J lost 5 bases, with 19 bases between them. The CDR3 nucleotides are TGTGCCAGCAGCTCCACCAGGGCAGGAGTGGGAGATACGCAGTATTTT. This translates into CASSSTRAGVGDTQYF.